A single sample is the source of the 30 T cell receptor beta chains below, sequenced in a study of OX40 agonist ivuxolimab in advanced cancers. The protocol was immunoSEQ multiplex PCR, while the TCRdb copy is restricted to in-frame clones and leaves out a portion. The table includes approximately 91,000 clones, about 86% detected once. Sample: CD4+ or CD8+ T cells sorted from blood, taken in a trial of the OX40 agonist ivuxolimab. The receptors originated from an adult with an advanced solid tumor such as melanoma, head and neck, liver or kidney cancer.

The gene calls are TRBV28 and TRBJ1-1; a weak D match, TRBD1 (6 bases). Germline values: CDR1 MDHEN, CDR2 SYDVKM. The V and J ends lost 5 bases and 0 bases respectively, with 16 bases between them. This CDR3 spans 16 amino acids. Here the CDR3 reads CASSPTTGIMNTEAFF. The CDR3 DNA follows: TGTGCCAGCAGTCCAACAACAGGGATCATGAACACTGAAGCTTTCTTT.

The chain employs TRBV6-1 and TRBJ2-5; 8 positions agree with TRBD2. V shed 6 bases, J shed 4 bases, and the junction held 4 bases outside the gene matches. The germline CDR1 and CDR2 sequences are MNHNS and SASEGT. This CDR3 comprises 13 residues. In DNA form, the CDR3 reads TGTGCCAGCAGCCCTGGACTAGCAGAGACCCAGTACTTC. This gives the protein CASSPGLAETQYF.

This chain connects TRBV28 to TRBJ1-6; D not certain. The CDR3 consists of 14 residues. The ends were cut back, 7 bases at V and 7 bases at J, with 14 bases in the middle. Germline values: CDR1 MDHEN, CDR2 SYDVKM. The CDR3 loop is CASNERQLNSPLHF. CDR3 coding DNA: TGTGCCAGCAACGAAAGGCAGTTGAATTCACCCCTCCACTTT. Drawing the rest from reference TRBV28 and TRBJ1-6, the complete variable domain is DVKVTQSSRYLVKRTGEKVFLECVQDMDHENMFWYRQDPGLGLRLIYFSYDVKMKEKGDIPEGYSVSREKKERFSLILESASTNQTSMYLCASNERQLNSPLHFGNGTRLTVT.

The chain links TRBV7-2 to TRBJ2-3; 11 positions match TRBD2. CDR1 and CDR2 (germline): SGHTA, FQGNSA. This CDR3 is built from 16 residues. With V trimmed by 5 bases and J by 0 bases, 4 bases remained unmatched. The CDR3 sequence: CASSPRLAGSTDTQYF. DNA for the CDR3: TGTGCCAGCAGCCCTAGACTAGCGGGGAGCACAGATACGCAGTATTTT.

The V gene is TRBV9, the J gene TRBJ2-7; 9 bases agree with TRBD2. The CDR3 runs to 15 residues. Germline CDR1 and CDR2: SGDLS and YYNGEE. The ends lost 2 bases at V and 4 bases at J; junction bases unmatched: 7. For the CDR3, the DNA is TGTGCCAGCAGCGTTAATAGCGGGGGCCAGTACGAGCAGTACTTC. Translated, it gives CASSVNSGGQYEQYF. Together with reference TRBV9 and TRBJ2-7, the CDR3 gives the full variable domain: DSGVTQTPKHLITATGQRVTLRCSPRSGDLSVYWYQQSLDQGLQFLIQYYNGEERAKGNILERFSAQQFPDLHSELNLSSLELGDSALYFCASSVNSGGQYEQYFGPGTRLTVT.

CDR3 DNA sequence: TGTGCCAGCAGCCCGTTTTCGGCCTACAATGAGCAGTTCTTC. This translates into CASSPFSAYNEQFF. The chain uses TRBV7-2 and TRBJ2-1; D call uncertain. Germline CDR1 reads SGHTA; CDR2 reads FQGNSA. The CDR3 length is 14 residues. V was pared by 5 bases and J by 2 bases, with 10 bases between.

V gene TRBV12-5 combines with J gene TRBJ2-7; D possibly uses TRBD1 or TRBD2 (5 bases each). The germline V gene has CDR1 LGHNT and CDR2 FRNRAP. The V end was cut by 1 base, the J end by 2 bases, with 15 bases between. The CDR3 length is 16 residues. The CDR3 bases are TGTGCTAGTGGTTTGGCGTTCTTGGGGGAACCCTACGAGCAGTACTTC. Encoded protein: CASGLAFLGEPYEQYF.

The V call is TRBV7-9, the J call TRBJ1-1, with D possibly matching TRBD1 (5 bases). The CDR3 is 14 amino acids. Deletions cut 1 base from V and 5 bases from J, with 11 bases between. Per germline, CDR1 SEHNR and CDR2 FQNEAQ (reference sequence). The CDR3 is CASSLGGYGTEAFF. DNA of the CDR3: TGTGCCAGCAGCTTAGGGGGGTACGGGACTGAAGCTTTCTTT. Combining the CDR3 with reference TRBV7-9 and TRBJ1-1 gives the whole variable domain DTGVSQNPRHKITKRGQNVTFRCDPISEHNRLYWYRQTLGQGPEFLTYFQNEAQLEKSRLLSDRFSAERPKGSFSTLEIQRTEQGDSAMYLCASSLGGYGTEAFFGQGTRLTVV.

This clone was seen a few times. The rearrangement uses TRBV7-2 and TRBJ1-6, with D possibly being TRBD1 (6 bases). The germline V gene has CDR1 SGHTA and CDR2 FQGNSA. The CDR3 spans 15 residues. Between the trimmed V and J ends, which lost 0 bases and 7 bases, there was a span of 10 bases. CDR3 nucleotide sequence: TGTGCCAGCAGCTTAGCGCGGACAGTCAATTCACCCCTCCACTTT. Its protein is CASSLARTVNSPLHF.

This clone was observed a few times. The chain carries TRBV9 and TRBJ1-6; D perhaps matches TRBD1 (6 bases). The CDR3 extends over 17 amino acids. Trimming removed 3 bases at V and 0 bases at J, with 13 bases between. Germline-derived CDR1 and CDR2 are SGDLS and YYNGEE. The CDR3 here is CASSATGRSSYNSPLHF. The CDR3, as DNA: TGTGCCAGCAGCGCGACAGGTAGGAGCTCCTATAATTCACCCCTCCACTTT.

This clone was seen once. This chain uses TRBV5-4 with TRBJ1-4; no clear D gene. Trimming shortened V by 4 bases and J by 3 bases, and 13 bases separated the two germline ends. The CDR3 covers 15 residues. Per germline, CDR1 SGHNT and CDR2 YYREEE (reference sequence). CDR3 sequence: CASSQDPDSNEKLFF. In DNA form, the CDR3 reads TGTGCCAGCAGCCAGGACCCTGACTCTAATGAAAAACTGTTTTTT.

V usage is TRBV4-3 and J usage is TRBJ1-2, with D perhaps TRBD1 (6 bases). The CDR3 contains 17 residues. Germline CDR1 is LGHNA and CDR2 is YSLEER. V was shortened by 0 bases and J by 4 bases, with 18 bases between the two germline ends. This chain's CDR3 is CASSQDWGGAPGYGYTF. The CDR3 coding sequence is TGCGCCAGCAGCCAAGATTGGGGGGGGGCGCCTGGCTATGGCTACACCTTC.

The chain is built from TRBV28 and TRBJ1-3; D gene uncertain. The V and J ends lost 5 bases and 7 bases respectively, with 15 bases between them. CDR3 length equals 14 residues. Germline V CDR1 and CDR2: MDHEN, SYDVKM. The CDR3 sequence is CASSPIPFHNTIYF. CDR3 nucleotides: TGTGCCAGCAGTCCGATCCCCTTTCATAACACCATATATTTT.

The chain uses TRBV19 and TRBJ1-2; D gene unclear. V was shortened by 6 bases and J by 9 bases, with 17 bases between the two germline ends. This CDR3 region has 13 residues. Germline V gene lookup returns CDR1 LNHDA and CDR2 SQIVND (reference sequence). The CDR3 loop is CASRPRMRGSYTF. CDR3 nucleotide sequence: TGTGCCAGTAGACCCAGGATGCGGGGAAGCTACACCTTC.

As DNA, the CDR3 is TGTGCCAGCAGCTCCCCTGGGGGGGGCGGGTACGAGCAGTACTTC. Amino acid sequence: CASSSPGGGGYEQYF. The chain carries TRBV7-2 and TRBJ2-5, with D possibly being TRBD2 (7 bases). The J call may be incorrect, as the DNA end agrees better with TRBJ2-7. Germline CDR1 and CDR2: SGHTA and FQGNSA. This CDR3 contains 15 residues.

The CDR3 DNA is TGTGCCAGCAGCTTCTGGCCACAAGATACGCAGTATTTT. Its protein is CASSFWPQDTQYF. The chain carries TRBV7-2 and TRBJ2-3; D is undetermined. Trimming removed 3 bases from V and 5 bases from J, with 9 bases in between. The germline V gene encodes CDR1 SGHTA and CDR2 FQGNSA. The CDR3 totals 13 residues.

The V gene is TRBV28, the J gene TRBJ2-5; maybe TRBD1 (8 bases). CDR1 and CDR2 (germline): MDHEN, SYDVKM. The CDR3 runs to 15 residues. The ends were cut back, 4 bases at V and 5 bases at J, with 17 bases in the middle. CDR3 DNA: TGTGCCAGCAGTTCCAACAGGGGGGGAGCGGAGACCCAGTACTTC. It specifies CASSSNRGGAETQYF.

The CDR3 region is CSATRTGEQFF. The CDR3 region has the DNA TGCAGTGCTACAAGGACGGGGGAGCAGTTCTTC. V gene TRBV20-1 combines with J gene TRBJ2-1; D perhaps matches TRBD2 (5 bases). V was shortened by 4 bases and J by 10 bases, with 11 bases between the two germline ends. CDR1 and CDR2 (germline): DFQATT, SNEGSKA (reference sequence). There are 11 residues in the CDR3.

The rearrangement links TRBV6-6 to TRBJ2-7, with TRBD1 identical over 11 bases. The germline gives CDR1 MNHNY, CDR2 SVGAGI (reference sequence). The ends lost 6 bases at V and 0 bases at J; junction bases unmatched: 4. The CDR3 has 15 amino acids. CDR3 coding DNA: TGTGCCAGCAGCCACGGACAGGGGGCCTCCTACGAGCAGTACTTC. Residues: CASSHGQGASYEQYF.

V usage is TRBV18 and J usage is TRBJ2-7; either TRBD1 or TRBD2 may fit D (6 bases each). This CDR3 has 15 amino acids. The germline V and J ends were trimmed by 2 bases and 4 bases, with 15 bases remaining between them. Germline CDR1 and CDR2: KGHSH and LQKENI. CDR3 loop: CASSPYIGGQYEQYF. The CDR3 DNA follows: TGTGCCAGCTCACCATATATCGGGGGCCAGTACGAGCAGTACTTC.

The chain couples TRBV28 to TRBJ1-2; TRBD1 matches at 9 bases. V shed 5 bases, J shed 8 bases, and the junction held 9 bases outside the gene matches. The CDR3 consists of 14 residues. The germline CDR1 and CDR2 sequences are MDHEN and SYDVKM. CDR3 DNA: TGTGCCAGCAGTGTCACCGGGACAGGGTTAGGCTACACCTTC. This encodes CASSVTGTGLGYTF.

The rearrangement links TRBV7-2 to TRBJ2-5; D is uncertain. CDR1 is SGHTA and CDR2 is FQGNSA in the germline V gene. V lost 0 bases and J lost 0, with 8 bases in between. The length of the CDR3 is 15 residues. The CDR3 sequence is CASSLALGYQETQYF. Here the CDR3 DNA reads TGTGCCAGCAGCTTAGCGCTAGGATACCAAGAGACCCAGTACTTC.

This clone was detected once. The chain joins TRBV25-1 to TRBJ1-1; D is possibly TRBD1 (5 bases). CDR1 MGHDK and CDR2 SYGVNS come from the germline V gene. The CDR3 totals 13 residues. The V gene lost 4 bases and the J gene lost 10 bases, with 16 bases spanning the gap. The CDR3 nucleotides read TGTGCCAGCAGTGGGTACTTCAACGGGGGAGCTTTCTTT. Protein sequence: CASSGYFNGGAFF.

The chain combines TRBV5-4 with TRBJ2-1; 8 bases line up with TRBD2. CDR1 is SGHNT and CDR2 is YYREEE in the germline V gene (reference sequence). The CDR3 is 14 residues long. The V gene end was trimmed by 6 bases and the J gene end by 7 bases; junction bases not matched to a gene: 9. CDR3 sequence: CASNSQAGGNEQFF. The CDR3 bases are TGTGCCAGCAATAGCCAGGCGGGGGGTAATGAGCAGTTCTTC.

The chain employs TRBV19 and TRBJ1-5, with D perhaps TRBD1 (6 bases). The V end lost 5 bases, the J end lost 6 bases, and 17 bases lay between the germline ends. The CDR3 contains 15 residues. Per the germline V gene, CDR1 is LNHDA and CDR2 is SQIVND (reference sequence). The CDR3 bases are TGTGCCAGTAGTGCCGACAGGTCTCCTGGTCAGCCCCAGCATTTT. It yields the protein CASSADRSPGQPQHF.

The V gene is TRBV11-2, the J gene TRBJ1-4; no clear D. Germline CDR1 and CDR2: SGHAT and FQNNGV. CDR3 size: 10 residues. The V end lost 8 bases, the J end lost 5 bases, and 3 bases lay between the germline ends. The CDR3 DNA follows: TGTGCCAGCGCCAATGAAAAACTGTTTTTT. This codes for CASANEKLFF.

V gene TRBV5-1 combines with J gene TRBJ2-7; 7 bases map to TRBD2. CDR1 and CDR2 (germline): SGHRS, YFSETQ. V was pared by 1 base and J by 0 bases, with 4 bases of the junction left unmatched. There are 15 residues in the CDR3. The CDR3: CASSLYGGSSYEQYF. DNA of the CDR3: TGCGCCAGCAGCTTGTATGGCGGGAGCTCCTACGAGCAGTACTTC.

CDR3 DNA: TGCGCCAGCAGCCAAGAACGGAAAAGACGCTTGACCTTC. Protein sequence: CASSQERKRRLTF. The gene calls are TRBV4-1 and TRBJ1-2; the D is unclear. V was trimmed by 0 bases and J by 14 bases, leaving 16 bases between them. The V gene's germline CDR1 is MGHRA and CDR2 YSYEKL. This CDR3 region has 13 residues.

The CDR3 DNA follows: TGTGCCAGCAGAATCCGACGCGGGGGGGCGAGAGATACGCAGTATTTT. This codes for CASRIRRGGARDTQYF. The V and J genes are TRBV2 and TRBJ2-3; 9 bases agree with TRBD2. V lost 6 bases and J lost 5; bases outside the gene matches: 12. Germline-derived CDR1 and CDR2 are SNHLY and FYNNEI. This CDR3 contains 16 residues.

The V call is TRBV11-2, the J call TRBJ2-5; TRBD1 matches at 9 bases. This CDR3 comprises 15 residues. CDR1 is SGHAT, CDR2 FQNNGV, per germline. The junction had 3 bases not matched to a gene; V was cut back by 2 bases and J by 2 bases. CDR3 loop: CASSLLGQGQETQYF. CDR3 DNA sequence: TGTGCCAGCAGCTTACTGGGACAGGGACAAGAGACCCAGTACTTC.